The 25 T cell receptor beta chains below come from one sample, sequenced in a study of blood T cell repertoires in COVID-19. Sequenced by immunoSEQ multiplex PCR; TCRdb stores in-frame clones only, minus some. Of 140,000 to 150,000 clones in the sample, 65% to 85% were seen once. Sequenced sample: peripheral blood. The receptors were sampled from a woman between 50 and 59 years old with acute or convalescent COVID-19.

The chain couples TRBV19 to TRBJ1-2, with no clear D. The CDR3 covers 13 residues. V was trimmed by 3 bases and J by 4 bases, leaving 9 bases between them. Germline loops: CDR1 LNHDA, CDR2 SQIVND (reference sequence). CDR3 bases: TGTGCCAGTAGTATGGCCCCTGGCTATGGCTACACCTTC. It translates to CASSMAPGYGYTF.

This chain uses TRBV28 with TRBJ1-2; D unclear. The germline V gene has CDR1 MDHEN and CDR2 SYDVKM. The CDR3 has 12 amino acids. Trimming removed 3 bases from V and 4 bases from J, with 6 bases in between. The CDR3 protein is CASSFQRYGYTF. CDR3 nucleotides: TGTGCCAGCAGTTTTCAGCGCTATGGCTACACCTTC.

V and J are TRBV27 and TRBJ2-7; 9 positions match TRBD1. Germline V CDR1 and CDR2: MNHEY, SMNVEV (reference sequence). V was pared by 6 bases and J by 2 bases, with 8 bases of the junction left unmatched. The CDR3 has 15 amino acids. DNA for the CDR3: TGTGCCAGCAGGAGGGAGGGGACAGGGACCTACGAGCAGTACTTC. This gives the protein CASRREGTGTYEQYF.

V is TRBV2 and J is TRBJ2-7; no clear D gene. The germline V gene has CDR1 SNHLY and CDR2 FYNNEI. V dropped 10 bases and J dropped 5 bases, with 21 bases sitting between them. This CDR3 comprises 14 residues. CDR3 bases: TGTGCCACCTCGGAACAGCTTTTTTCGAACGAGCAGTACTTC. Its protein product is CATSEQLFSNEQYF.

The chain combines TRBV6-5 with TRBJ1-1, with D maybe TRBD1 (6 bases). The V end lost 6 bases, the J end lost 12 bases, and 14 bases lay between the germline ends. The CDR3 runs 11 residues. Germline-derived CDR1 and CDR2 are MNHEY and SVGAGI. The CDR3 nucleotides read TGTGCCAGCAGCCTTGACAGGCTCACTTTCTTT. This encodes CASSLDRLTFF.

The J gene is TRBJ1-3, the V gene TRBV2, with D maybe TRBD1 (5 bases). V shed 6 bases and J shed 4 bases, with 22 bases lying between them. The V gene's germline CDR1 is SNHLY and CDR2 FYNNEI. The CDR3 is 17 residues long. The CDR3 reads CASRAPGQGPLGNTIYF. In nucleotides, the CDR3 is TGTGCCAGCAGGGCCCCCGGGCAGGGTCCCCTCGGAAACACCATATATTTT.

This rearrangement joins TRBV7-3 to TRBJ2-6, with D hard to call. The CDR3 length is 18 residues. Trimming left V 1 base short and J 2 bases short, with 15 bases between. Germline V gene lookup returns CDR1 SGHTA and CDR2 FQGTGA. CDR3 residues: CASSLNGRPPPGANVLTF. DNA for the CDR3: TGTGCCAGCAGCTTAAACGGCAGGCCGCCTCCTGGGGCCAACGTCCTGACTTTC.

V usage is TRBV7-6 and J usage is TRBJ2-7, with TRBD1 identical over 11 bases. Germline V lookup: CDR1 SGHVS, CDR2 FNYEAQ. Germline trimming cut 8 bases from V and 5 bases from J; bases unmatched to any gene: 2. The CDR3 has 12 residues. CDR3 coding DNA: TGTGCCAGCCGGACAGGGGGCGACGAGCAGTACTTC. It encodes CASRTGGDEQYF.

The J gene is TRBJ2-1, the V gene TRBV5-1; possibly TRBD1 for D (5 bases). Looked up from germline, CDR1 is SGHRS and CDR2 is YFSETQ. This CDR3 comprises 13 residues. The ends were cut back, 7 bases at V and 7 bases at J, with 15 bases in the middle. CDR3 bases: TGCGCCAGCTCGTTGGGGCCTGGGAATGAGCAGTTCTTC. Protein: CASSLGPGNEQFF.

V is TRBV29-1 and J is TRBJ2-2, with D possibly being TRBD2 (5 bases). V gave up 1 base and J gave up 7 bases, with 13 bases separating them. The CDR3 has 14 residues. Germline V lookup: CDR1 SQVTM, CDR2 ANQGSEA. DNA of the CDR3: TGCAGCGTTGAAGTCTCGACTATCGGCGGGGAGCTGTTTTTT. Translated: CSVEVSTIGGELFF.

The V gene is TRBV12-5, the J gene TRBJ1-3, with D tentatively TRBD1 (5 bases). Per germline, CDR1 LGHNT and CDR2 FRNRAP. This CDR3 comprises 17 residues. V was trimmed by 0 bases and J by 1 base, leaving 13 bases between them. The chain's CDR3 is CASGLVRVRGSGNTIYF. DNA for the CDR3: TGTGCTAGTGGTTTGGTACGGGTAAGGGGTTCTGGAAACACCATATATTTT.

The V gene is TRBV3-1 (or the pseudogene TRBV3-2), the J gene TRBJ2-7, with 10 bases matching TRBD2. The CDR3 consists of 17 residues. In germline, CDR1 is LGHDT, CDR2 YNNKEL (reference sequence). J was trimmed by 4 bases and V by 1 base; bases with no gene match: 10. The CDR3, as DNA: TGTGCCAGCAGCCAAGGGGAAGCGGGGGGGCACGATTACGAGCAGTACTTC. It encodes CASSQGEAGGHDYEQYF.

The chain joins TRBV10-3 to TRBJ2-3, with 7 bases aligning to TRBD2. V was clipped by 2 bases and J by 11 bases; unmatched bases: 16. CDR1 is ENHRY and CDR2 is SYGVKD in the germline V gene. CDR3 length equals 16 residues. This CDR3 reads CAISETLGTPGGWQYF. The CDR3 nucleotides read TGTGCCATCAGTGAGACCCTTGGGACGCCCGGGGGGTGGCAGTATTTT.

The table lists this clone with a few counts. The rearrangement uses TRBV7-3 and TRBJ1-2; D gene uncertain. The ends were cut back, 2 bases at V and 6 bases at J, with 13 bases in the middle. This CDR3 region has 14 residues. Germline V gives CDR1 SGHTA, CDR2 FQGTGA. CDR3 region: CASSLSSVRDGYTF. CDR3 nucleotide sequence: TGTGCCAGCAGCTTATCGTCCGTGAGGGATGGCTACACCTTC.

This chain uses TRBV19 with TRBJ2-7; 7 bases match TRBD2. Germline V gives CDR1 LNHDA, CDR2 SQIVND (reference sequence). The CDR3 sequence is 14 residues long. After removal of 0 bases from V and 6 bases from J, the junction contained 5 bases not matched to a gene. In DNA form, the CDR3 reads TGTGCCAGTAGTATAGAATCCAGGGAGGGCGAGCAGTACTTC. Residues: CASSIESREGEQYF.

This clone was observed a handful of times. This chain links TRBV29-1 with TRBJ2-3; the D gene is possibly TRBD2 (5 bases). CDR3 length: 12 amino acids. Germline CDR1 and CDR2: SQVTM and ANQGSEA. Trimming removed 8 bases at V and 2 bases at J, with 11 bases between. CDR3 amino acids: CSPAEVTDTQYF. CDR3 nucleotide sequence: TGCAGCCCGGCGGAGGTCACAGATACGCAGTATTTT.

This chain links TRBV7-2 with TRBJ1-2; possibly TRBD1 for D (6 bases). Germline V gives CDR1 SGHTA, CDR2 FQGNSA. The CDR3 length is 15 residues. The germline V and J ends were trimmed by 0 bases and 4 bases, with 12 bases remaining between them. The CDR3 is CASSLAQGIFYGYTF. CDR3 in DNA: TGTGCCAGCAGCTTAGCGCAGGGGATTTTCTATGGCTACACCTTC.

Only one count was recorded for this clone. The chain links TRBV27 to TRBJ1-1, with D possibly being TRBD1 (5 bases). From germline, CDR1 is MNHEY and CDR2 SMNVEV (reference sequence). V gave up 0 bases and J gave up 2 bases, with 7 bases separating them. This CDR3 region has 14 residues. CDR3 amino acids: CASSLSGANTEAFF. The DNA of the CDR3 is TGTGCCAGCAGTTTATCAGGGGCCAACACTGAAGCTTTCTTT.

V gene TRBV2 combines with J gene TRBJ2-1; 7 bases align to TRBD2. In germline, CDR1 is SNHLY, CDR2 FYNNEI. The CDR3 is 16 amino acids. After removal of 4 bases from V and 0 bases from J, the junction contained 6 bases not matched to a gene. The CDR3 DNA is TGTGCCAGCAGTGGTTACGGGGGGAACTCCTACAATGAGCAGTTCTTC. This translates into CASSGYGGNSYNEQFF.

Of note for this clone: This may arise from a read error, as a much more abundant clone is one base away. Other nucleotide sequences from this sample produce the same CDR3. The chain joins TRBV7-3 to TRBJ1-1; 7 bases map to TRBD1. The J segment lost 3 bases and the V segment lost 4 bases, leaving 2 bases of the junction unmatched. This CDR3 spans 13 amino acids. Germline V gene lookup returns CDR1 SGHTA and CDR2 FQGTGA. The CDR3 spells CASSSQGDTEAFF. The CDR3 coding sequence is TGTGCCAGCAGCTCCCAGGGGGACACTGAAGCTTTCTTT.

This clone was observed a few times. The genes are TRBV2 and TRBJ2-1; 7 bases are shared with TRBD2. Germline CDR1 and CDR2: SNHLY and FYNNEI. The CDR3 is 14 amino acids. With V trimmed by 5 bases and J by 7 bases, 8 bases remained unmatched. CDR3 protein: CASSLSLGGNEQFF. The DNA of the CDR3 is TGTGCCAGCAGTCTTTCATTGGGGGGGAATGAGCAGTTCTTC.

The table lists this clone with a few counts. At one end, the junction sequence differs from germline, possibly due to a read error. The V and J genes are TRBV7-6 and TRBJ1-2; D might be TRBD1 (5 bases). Germline-derived CDR1 and CDR2 are SGHVS and FNYEAQ. This CDR3 is built from 11 residues. The CDR3 DNA reads as TGTGCCAGCAGCTTAACTTGGGACTTGGACTTC. It translates to CASSLTWDLDF.

The rearrangement links TRBV12-3 or TRBV12-4 to TRBJ1-4; D call uncertain. Trimming took off 3 bases at V and 8 bases at J, with 7 bases between the two ends. The CDR3 has 12 amino acids. In nucleotides, the CDR3 is TGTGCCAGCAGTTTGAACATAGAAAAACTGTTTTTT. Translated, it gives CASSLNIEKLFF.

This clone occurred once. CDR3 DNA: TGCGCCAGCAGCCAACCAGGACTAGCGGGGGTCTACAATGAGCAGTTCTTC. It yields the protein CASSQPGLAGVYNEQFF. This rearrangement joins TRBV4-3 to TRBJ2-1, with TRBD2 matching over 13 bases. Germline V gene sequence: CDR1 LGHNA, CDR2 YSLEER. Trimming removed 2 bases from V and 3 bases from J; junction bases left unmatched: 4. The CDR3 is 17 amino acids.

The rearrangement uses TRBV5-1 and TRBJ2-1; weak D call: TRBD1 (5 bases). Germline V gives CDR1 SGHRS, CDR2 YFSETQ. The CDR3 consists of 15 residues. V was trimmed by 3 bases and J by 2 bases, leaving 12 bases between them. The CDR3 spells CASSWDLGAYNEQFF. Here the CDR3 DNA reads TGCGCCAGCAGCTGGGATCTAGGGGCCTACAATGAGCAGTTCTTC.